This T cell receptor (beta chain) appears in the sequencing data of a study of regulatory T cells in long-lasting Graves disease. Libraries of TCR beta came from iRepertoire HTBI primers plus Arm-PCR of CDR3 regions. TCRdb passed the multiplex PCR reads through MiXCR, listing each CDR3 protein once. The data hold 400,000 to 450,000 distinct CDR3 sequences, with about 15% observed a single time. This clonotype has just a few counts. The CDR3 loop spans 14 amino acids. V lost 0 bases, J lost 1 base, and 4 bases lay in between. Germline V lookup: CDR1 SGDLS, CDR2 YYNGEE. Time point in this sample: newly diagnosed GD, antithyroid drugs for less than 3 months. Scientists built the TCR library using RNA that was extracted from PBMCs. Separately, the same data were catalogued under a study of T cells in Graves' hyperthyroidism and ophthalmopathy.

The chain is built from TRBV9 and TRBJ2-2; no firm D call. This receptor was obtained from a woman in her twenties or thirties with Graves disease. The sample was peripheral blood mononuclear cells (PBMCs), taken at new diagnosis, from a patient treated with antithyroid drugs. The DNA of the CDR3 is TGTGCCAGCAGCGTAGAGGGGAACACCGGGGAGCTGTTTTTT. Its translation: CASSVEGNTGELFF.